The clone carrying this T cell receptor (beta chain) has a count of ten or more. Its antigen is not known. The sample originates from a study of response to subunit inactivated influenza vaccine. General study results and limits: Only a handful of new T cells, the authors suggested, are recruited with each seasonal influenza vaccination.

TCRdb re-analysed the RT-PCR reads in MiXCR, keeping a single row per CDR3 protein. Here the sample spans around 320,000 distinct CDR3 sequences, 20% to 25% being singletons. Germline assignment: CDR1 DFQATT and CDR2 SNEGSKA (reference sequence). The CDR3 is 12 amino acids. Trimming cost V 7 bases and J 2 bases; bases outside gene matches: 4. The chain couples TRBV20-1 to TRBJ1-2; 7 bases are shared with TRBD1. The sample was PBMCs from blood, taken approximately 20 months after vaccination. The TCR sequence derives from a man between 50 and 75 years old who received an inactivated influenza vaccine. The CDR3: CSGGQINYGYTF. CDR3 DNA sequence: TGCAGTGGGGGACAGATAAACTATGGCTACACCTTC.